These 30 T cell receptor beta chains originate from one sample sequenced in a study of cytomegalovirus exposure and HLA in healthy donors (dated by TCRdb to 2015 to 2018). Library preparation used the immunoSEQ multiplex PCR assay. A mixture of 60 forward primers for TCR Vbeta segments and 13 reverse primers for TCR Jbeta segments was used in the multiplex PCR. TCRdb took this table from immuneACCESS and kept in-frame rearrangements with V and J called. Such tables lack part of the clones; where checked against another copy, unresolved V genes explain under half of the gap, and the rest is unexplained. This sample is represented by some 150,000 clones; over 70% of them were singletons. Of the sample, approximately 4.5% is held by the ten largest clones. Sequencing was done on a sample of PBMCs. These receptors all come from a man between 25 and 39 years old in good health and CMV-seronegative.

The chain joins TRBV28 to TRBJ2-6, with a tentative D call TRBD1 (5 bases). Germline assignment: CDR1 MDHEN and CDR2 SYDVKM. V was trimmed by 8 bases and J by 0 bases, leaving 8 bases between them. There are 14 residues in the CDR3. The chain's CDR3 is CASLRDSGANVLTF. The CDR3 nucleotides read TGTGCCAGCCTCAGGGACTCTGGGGCCAACGTCCTGACTTTC.

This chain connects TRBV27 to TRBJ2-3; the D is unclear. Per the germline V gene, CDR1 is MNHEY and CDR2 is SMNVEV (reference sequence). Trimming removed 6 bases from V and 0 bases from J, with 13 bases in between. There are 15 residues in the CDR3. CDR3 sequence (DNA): TGTGCCAGCAGACCTCCAATTACTAGCACAGATACGCAGTATTTT. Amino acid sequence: CASRPPITSTDTQYF.

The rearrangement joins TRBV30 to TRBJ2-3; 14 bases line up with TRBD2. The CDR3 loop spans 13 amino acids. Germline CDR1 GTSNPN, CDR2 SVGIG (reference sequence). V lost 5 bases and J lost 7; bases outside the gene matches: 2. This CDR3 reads CAWGTSGRNTQYF. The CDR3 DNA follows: TGTGCCTGGGGGACTAGCGGGAGAAATACGCAGTATTTT.

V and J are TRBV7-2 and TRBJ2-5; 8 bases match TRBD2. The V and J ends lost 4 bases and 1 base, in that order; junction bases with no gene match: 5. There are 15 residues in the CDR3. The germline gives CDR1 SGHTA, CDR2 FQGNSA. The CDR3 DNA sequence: TGTGCCAGCAGCTCCGTCCGGGGGGGCCAAGAGACCCAGTACTTC. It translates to CASSSVRGGQETQYF.

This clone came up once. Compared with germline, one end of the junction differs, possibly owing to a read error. As DNA, the CDR3 is TGTTCCAGCAGCAATTACGGGGTGAGCACCGGGGAGCTGTTTTTT. Encoded protein: CSSSNYGVSTGELFF. V and J are TRBV7-9 and TRBJ2-2, with D possibly being TRBD2 (5 bases). Germline-derived CDR1 and CDR2 are SEHNR and FQNEAQ (reference sequence). The CDR3 contains 15 residues.

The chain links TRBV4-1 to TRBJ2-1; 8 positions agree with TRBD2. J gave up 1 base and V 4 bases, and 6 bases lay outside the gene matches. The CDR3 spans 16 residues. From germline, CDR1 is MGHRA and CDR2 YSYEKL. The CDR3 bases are TGCGCCAGCAGCCGCCCCGGGACTAGTTCCTACAATGAGCAGTTCTTC. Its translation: CASSRPGTSSYNEQFF.

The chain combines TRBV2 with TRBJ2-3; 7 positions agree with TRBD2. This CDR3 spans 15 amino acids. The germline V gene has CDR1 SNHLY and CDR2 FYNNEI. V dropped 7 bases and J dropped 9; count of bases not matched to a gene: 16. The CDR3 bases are TGTGCCAGCAACGAGGGAGGGCCGCGGGTTAGCACGCAGTATTTT. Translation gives CASNEGGPRVSTQYF.

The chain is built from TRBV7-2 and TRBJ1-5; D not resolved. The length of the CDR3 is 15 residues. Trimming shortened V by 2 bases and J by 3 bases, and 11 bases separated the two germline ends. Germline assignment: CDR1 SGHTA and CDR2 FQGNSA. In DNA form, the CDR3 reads TGTGCCAGCAGCTTAAATCTAGGCAACAATCAGCCCCAGCATTTT. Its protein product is CASSLNLGNNQPQHF.

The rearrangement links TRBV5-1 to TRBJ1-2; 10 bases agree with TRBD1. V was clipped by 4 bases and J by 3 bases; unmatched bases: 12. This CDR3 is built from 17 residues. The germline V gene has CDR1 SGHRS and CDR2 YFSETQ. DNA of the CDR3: TGCGCCAGCAGCGCCTTCCTCGGGACAGGGGATGACTATGGCTACACCTTC. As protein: CASSAFLGTGDDYGYTF. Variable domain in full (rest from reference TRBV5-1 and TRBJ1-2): KAGVTQTPRYLIKTRGQQVTLSCSPISGHRSVSWYQQTPGQGLQFLFEYFSETQRNKGNFPGRFSGRQFSNSRSEMNVSTLELGDSALYLCASSAFLGTGDDYGYTFGSGTRLTVV.

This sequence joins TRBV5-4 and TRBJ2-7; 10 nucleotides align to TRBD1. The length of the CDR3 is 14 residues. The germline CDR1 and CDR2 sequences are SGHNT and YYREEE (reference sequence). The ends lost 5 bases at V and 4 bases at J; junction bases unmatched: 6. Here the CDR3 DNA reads TGTGCCAGCAGTTTAGACAGGGGGCTGTACGAGCAGTACTTC. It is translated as CASSLDRGLYEQYF.

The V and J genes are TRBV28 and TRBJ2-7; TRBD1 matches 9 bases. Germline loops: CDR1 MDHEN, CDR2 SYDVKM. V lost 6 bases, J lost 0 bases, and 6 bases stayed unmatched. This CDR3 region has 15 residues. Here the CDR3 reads CASRGQGADSYEQYF. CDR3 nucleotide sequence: TGTGCCAGCAGGGGACAGGGAGCTGACTCCTACGAGCAGTACTTC.

Here the CDR3 DNA reads TGTGCCAGCAGTGCAGTTAACTATGGCTACACCTTC. It is translated as CASSAVNYGYTF. The chain employs TRBV2 and TRBJ1-2, with no clear D. The ends were cut back, 4 bases at V and 1 base at J, with 4 bases in the middle. CDR1 SNHLY and CDR2 FYNNEI come from the germline V gene. The CDR3 extends over 12 amino acids.

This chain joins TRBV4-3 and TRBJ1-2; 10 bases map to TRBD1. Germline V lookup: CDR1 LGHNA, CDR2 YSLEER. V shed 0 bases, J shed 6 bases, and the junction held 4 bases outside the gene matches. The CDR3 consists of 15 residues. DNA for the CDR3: TGCGCCAGCAGCCAAGAAGGACAGGGGGTGGATGGCTACACCTTC. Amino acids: CASSQEGQGVDGYTF.

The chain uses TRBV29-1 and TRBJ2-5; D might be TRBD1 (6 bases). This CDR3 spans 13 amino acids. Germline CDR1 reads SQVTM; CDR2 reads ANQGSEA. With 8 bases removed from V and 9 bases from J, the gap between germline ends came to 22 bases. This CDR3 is CSCNGQPQAAQYF. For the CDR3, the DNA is TGCAGCTGTAACGGACAGCCCCAAGCGGCCCAGTACTTC.

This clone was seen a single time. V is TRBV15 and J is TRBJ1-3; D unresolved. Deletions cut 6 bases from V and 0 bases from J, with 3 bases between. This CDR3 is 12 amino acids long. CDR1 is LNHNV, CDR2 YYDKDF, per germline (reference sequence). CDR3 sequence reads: CATSSSGNTIYF. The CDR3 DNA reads TGTGCCACCAGTAGCTCTGGAAACACCATATATTTT.

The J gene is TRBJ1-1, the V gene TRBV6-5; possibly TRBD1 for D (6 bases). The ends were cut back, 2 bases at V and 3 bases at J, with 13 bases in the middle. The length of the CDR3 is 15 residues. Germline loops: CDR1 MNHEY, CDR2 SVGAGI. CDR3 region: CASSYHRVHYTEAFF. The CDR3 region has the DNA TGTGCCAGCAGTTACCACAGGGTACATTACACTGAAGCTTTCTTT.

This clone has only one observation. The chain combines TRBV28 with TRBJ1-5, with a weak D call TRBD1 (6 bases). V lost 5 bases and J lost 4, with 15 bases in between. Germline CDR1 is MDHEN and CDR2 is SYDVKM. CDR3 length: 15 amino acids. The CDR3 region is CASSTRRGGNQPQHF. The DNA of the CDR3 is TGTGCCAGCAGTACCCGGAGGGGGGGTAATCAGCCCCAGCATTTT.

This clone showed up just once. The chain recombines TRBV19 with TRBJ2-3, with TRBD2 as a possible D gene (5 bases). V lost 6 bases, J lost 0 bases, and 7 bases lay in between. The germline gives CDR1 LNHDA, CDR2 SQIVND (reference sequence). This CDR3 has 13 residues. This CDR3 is CASSSGSTDTQYF. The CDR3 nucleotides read TGTGCCAGTAGCTCGGGAAGCACAGATACGCAGTATTTT.

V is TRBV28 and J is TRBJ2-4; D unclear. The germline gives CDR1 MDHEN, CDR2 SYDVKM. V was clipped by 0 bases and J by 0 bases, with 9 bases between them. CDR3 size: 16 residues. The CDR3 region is CASSLWAGIAKNIQYF. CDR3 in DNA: TGTGCCAGCAGTTTATGGGCAGGCATAGCCAAAAACATTCAGTACTTC.

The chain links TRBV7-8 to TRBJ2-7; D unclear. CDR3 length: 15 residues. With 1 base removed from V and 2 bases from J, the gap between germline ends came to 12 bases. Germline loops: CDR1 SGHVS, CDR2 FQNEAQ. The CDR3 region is CASSLELLVTYEQYF. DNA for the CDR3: TGTGCCAGCAGCTTAGAGCTGCTAGTAACCTACGAGCAGTACTTC.

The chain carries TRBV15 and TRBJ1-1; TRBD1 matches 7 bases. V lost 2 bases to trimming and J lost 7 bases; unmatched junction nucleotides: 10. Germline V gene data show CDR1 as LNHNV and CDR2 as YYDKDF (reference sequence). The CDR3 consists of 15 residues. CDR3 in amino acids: CATSRIPGTVGEAFF. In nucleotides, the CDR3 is TGTGCCACCAGCAGAATCCCCGGGACAGTAGGTGAAGCTTTCTTT.

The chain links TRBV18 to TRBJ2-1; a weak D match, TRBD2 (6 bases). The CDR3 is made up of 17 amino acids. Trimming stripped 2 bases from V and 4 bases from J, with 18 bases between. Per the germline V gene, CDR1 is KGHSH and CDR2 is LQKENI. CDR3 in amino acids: CASSPGRGTKEYNEQFF. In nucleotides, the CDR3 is TGTGCCAGCTCACCAGGACGCGGGACGAAGGAGTACAATGAGCAGTTCTTC.

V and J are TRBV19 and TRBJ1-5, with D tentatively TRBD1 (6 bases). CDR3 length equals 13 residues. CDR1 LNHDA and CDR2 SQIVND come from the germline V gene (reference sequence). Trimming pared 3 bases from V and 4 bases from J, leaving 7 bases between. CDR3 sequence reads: CASSMRGNQPQHF. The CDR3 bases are TGTGCCAGTAGTATGAGGGGGAATCAGCCCCAGCATTTT.

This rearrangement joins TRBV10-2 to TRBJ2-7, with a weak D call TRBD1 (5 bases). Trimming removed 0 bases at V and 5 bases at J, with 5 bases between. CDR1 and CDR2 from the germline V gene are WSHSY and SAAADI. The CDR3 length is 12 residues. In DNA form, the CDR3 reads TGCGCCAGCAGTGAGTCAGGGGACGAGCAGTACTTC. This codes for CASSESGDEQYF.

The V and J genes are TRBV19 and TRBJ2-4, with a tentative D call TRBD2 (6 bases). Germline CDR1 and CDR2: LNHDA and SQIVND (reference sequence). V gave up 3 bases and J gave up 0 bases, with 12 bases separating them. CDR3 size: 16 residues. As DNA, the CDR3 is TGTGCCAGTAGTATTGGTGGGGGGATAGCCAAAAACATTCAGTACTTC. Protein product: CASSIGGGIAKNIQYF.

CDR3 nucleotides: TGTGCCAGCAGCGCAATATGGACTAGCGGGATCCCCAGCTCCTACAATGAGCAGTTCTTC. Translating it yields CASSAIWTSGIPSSYNEQFF. The V and J genes are TRBV9 and TRBJ2-1, with 12 bases fitting TRBD2. This CDR3 is 20 amino acids long. From germline, CDR1 is SGDLS and CDR2 YYNGEE. The V gene end was trimmed by 3 bases and the J gene end by 0 bases; junction bases not matched to a gene: 13. The complete variable domain, with remaining parts taken from reference TRBV9 and TRBJ2-1, reads DSGVTQTPKHLITATGQRVTLRCSPRSGDLSVYWYQQSLDQGLQFLIQYYNGEERAKGNILERFSAQQFPDLHSELNLSSLELGDSALYFCASSAIWTSGIPSSYNEQFFGPGTRLTVL.

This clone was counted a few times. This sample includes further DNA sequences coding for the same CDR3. The CDR3 DNA sequence: TGTGCCAGCAGTCGCGGACAGGGCTCTGGAAACACCATATATTTT. As protein: CASSRGQGSGNTIYF. This sequence joins TRBV6-5 and TRBJ1-3; 8 bases map to TRBD1. The ends lost 5 bases at V and 0 bases at J; junction bases unmatched: 3. The length of the CDR3 is 15 residues. Germline V gene data show CDR1 as MNHEY and CDR2 as SVGAGI.

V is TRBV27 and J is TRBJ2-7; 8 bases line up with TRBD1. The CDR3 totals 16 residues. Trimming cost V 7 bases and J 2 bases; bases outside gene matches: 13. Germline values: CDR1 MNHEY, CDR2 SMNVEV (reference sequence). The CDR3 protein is CASNSFSRGLPYEQYF. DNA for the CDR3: TGTGCCAGCAACAGTTTCAGCAGGGGGCTACCCTACGAGCAGTACTTC.

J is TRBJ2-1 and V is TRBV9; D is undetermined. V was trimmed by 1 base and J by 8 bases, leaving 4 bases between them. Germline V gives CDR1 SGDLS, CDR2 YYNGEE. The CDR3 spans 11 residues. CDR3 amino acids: CASSVTDEQFF. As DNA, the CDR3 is TGTGCCAGCAGCGTAACGGATGAGCAGTTCTTC. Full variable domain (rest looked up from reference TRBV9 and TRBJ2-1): DSGVTQTPKHLITATGQRVTLRCSPRSGDLSVYWYQQSLDQGLQFLIQYYNGEERAKGNILERFSAQQFPDLHSELNLSSLELGDSALYFCASSVTDEQFFGPGTRLTVL.

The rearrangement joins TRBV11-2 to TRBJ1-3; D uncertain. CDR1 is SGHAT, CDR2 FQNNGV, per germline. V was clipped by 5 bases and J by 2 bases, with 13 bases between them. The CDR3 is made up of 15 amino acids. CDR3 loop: CASSPQVGPGNTIYF. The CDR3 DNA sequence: TGTGCCAGCAGCCCCCAGGTTGGGCCTGGAAACACCATATATTTT.